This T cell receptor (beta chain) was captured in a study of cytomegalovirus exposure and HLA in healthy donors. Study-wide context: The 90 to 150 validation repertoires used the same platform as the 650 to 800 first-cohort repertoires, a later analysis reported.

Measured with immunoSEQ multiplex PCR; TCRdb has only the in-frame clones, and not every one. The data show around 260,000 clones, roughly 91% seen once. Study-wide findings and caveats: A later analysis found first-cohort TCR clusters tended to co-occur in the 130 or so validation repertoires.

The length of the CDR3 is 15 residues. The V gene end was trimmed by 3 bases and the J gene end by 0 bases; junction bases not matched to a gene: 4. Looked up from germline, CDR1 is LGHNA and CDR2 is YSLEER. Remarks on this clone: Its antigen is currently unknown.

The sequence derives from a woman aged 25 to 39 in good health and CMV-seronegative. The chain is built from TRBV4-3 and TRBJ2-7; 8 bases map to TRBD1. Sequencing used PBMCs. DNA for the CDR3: TGCGCCAGCAGCCAGGGGACAGGAAGCTCCTACGAGCAGTACTTC. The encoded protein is CASSQGTGSSYEQYF.